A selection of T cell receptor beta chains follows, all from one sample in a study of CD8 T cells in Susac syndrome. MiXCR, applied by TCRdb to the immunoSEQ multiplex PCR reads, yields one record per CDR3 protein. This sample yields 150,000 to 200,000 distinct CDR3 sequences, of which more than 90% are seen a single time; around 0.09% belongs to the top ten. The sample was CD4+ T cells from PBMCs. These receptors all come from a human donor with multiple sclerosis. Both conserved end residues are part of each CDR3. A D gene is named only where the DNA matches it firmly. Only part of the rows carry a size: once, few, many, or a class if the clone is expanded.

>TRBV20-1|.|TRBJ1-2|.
CSAFQDNYGYTF
TGCAGTGCTTTCCAGGATAACTATGGCTACACCTTC
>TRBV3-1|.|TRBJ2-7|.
CASSQAGRPAAYEQYF
TGTGCCAGCAGCCAAGCTGGGCGGCCAGCAGCCTACGAGCAGTACTTC
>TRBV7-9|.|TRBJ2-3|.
CASSPSQGFWVGDTQYF
TGTGCCAGCAGCCCGAGCCAGGGGTTCTGGGTCGGAGATACGCAGTATTTT
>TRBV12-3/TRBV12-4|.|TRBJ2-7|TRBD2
CASSLRTAGSSYEQYF
TGTGCCAGCAGTCTACGAACAGCGGGATCCTCCTACGAGCAGTACTTC
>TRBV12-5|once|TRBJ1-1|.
CASGFSLNTEAFF
TGTGCTAGTGGTTTTTCCTTGAACACTGAAGCTTTCTTT
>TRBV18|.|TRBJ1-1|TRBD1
CASSPDRASTEAFF
TGTGCCAGCTCACCGGACAGGGCTAGCACTGAAGCTTTCTTT
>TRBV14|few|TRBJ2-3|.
CASSQGTGDTQYF
TGTGCCAGCAGCCAAGGCACTGGAGATACGCAGTATTTT
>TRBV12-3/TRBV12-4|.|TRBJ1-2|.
CASSLPGMGYTF
TGTGCCAGCAGTTTACCTGGGATGGGCTACACCTTC
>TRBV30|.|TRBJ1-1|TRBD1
CAWKPGGWMNTEAFF
TGTGCCTGGAAGCCAGGGGGCTGGATGAACACTGAAGCTTTCTTT
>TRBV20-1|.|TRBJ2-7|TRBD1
CSASSGTGFEQYF
TGCAGTGCTAGTTCAGGGACAGGGTTCGAGCAGTACTTC
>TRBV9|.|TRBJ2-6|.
CASSVAGSGANVLTF
TGTGCCAGCAGCGTAGCTGGTTCAGGGGCCAACGTCCTGACTTTC
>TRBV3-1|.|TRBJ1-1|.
CASSLWTDNTEAFF
TGTGCCAGCAGCCTTTGGACGGATAACACTGAAGCTTTCTTT
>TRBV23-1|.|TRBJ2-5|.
CASSQSDSKETQYF
TGCGCCAGCAGTCAATCGGACAGCAAAGAGACCCAGTACTTC
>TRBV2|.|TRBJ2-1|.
CASSTDQQNYNEQFF
TGTGCCAGCAGTACCGACCAGCAAAACTACAATGAGCAGTTCTTC
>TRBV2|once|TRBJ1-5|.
CASSEGGRRSNQPQHF
TGTGCCAGCAGTGAAGGAGGCAGGAGGAGCAATCAGCCCCAGCATTTT
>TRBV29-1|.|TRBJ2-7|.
CSVEIVGQTYEQYF
TGCAGCGTTGAAATCGTTGGCCAGACCTACGAGCAGTACTTC
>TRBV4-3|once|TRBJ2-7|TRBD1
CASSPDRAGQGYEQYF
TGCGCCAGCAGCCCGGACAGGGCCGGGCAGGGGTACGAGCAGTACTTC
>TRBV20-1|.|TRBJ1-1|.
CSARVRNTEAFF
TGCAGTGCTAGAGTTAGGAACACTGAAGCTTTCTTT
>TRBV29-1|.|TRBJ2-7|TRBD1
CSAGQASYEQYF
TGCAGCGCGGGACAGGCCTCCTACGAGCAGTACTTC
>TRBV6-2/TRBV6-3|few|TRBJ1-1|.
CASSYDTEAFF
TGTGCCAGCAGTTACGACACTGAAGCTTTCTTT
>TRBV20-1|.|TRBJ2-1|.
CSARRLGLDYNEQFF
TGCAGTGCTAGGCGATTGGGACTCGACTACAATGAGCAGTTCTTC
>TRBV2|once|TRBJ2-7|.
CASQLGYEQYF
TGTGCCAGTCAGTTAGGGTACGAGCAGTACTTC
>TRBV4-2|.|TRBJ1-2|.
CASSQEPGVDYGYTF
TGTGCCAGCAGCCAAGAACCAGGGGTGGACTATGGCTACACCTTC
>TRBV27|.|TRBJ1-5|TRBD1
CASTLRAGGNQPQHF
TGTGCCAGCACCCTCAGGGCAGGGGGCAACCAGCCCCAGCATTTT
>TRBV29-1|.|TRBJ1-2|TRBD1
CSVIKGQGYGYTF
TGCAGCGTAATAAAGGGACAGGGCTATGGCTACACCTTC
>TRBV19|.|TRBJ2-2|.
CASSTAWGTGELFF
TGTGCCAGTAGTACCGCATGGGGGACAGGGGAGCTGTTTTTT
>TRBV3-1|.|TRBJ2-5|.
CASSPSPDRETQYF
TGTGCCAGCAGCCCCTCCCCGGATCGAGAGACCCAGTACTTC
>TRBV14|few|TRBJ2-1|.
CASSHRPSSYNEQFF
TGTGCCAGCAGCCACCGACCGAGCTCCTACAATGAGCAGTTCTTC
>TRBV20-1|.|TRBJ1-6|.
CSARDGSGNSPLHF
TGCAGTGCTAGAGATGGGAGTGGGAATTCACCCCTCCACTTT
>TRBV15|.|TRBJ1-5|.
CATSPDTDDQPQHF
TGTGCCACCAGCCCCGATACCGATGATCAGCCCCAGCATTTT
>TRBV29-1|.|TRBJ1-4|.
CSVKTEYEKLFF
TGCAGCGTAAAGACAGAGTATGAAAAACTGTTTTTT
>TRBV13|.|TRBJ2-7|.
CASSLRRDSYEQYF
TGTGCCAGCAGCTTAAGGCGGGACTCCTACGAGCAGTACTTC
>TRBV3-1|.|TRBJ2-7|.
CASSLGNAGYEQYF
TGTGCCAGCAGCCTCGGTAATGCTGGCTACGAGCAGTACTTC
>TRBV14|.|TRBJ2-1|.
CASSQGSFISYNEQFF
TGTGCCAGCAGCCAAGGCTCATTCATCTCCTACAATGAGCAGTTCTTC
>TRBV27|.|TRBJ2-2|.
CASYLQGSGELFF
TGTGCCAGCTACTTACAGGGTTCCGGGGAGCTGTTTTTT
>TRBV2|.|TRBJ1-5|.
CASSGQSNQPQHF
TGTGCCAGCAGTGGGCAGAGTAATCAGCCCCAGCATTTT
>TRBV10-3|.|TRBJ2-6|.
CAITQASGSGANVLTF
TGTGCCATCACCCAAGCGTCGGGATCTGGGGCCAACGTCCTGACTTTC
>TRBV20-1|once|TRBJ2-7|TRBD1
CSARGQGQGIRYEQYF
TGCAGTGCTAGAGGCCAGGGACAGGGGATTCGCTACGAGCAGTACTTC
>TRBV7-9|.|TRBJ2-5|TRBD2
CASSPGTSGGGQETQYF
TGTGCCAGCAGCCCCGGGACTAGCGGGGGGGGGCAAGAGACCCAGTACTTC
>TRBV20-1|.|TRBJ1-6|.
CSARGGAWGSPLHF
TGCAGTGCTAGGGGGGGCGCATGGGGCTCACCCCTCCACTTT
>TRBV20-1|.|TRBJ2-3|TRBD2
CSARTSGNTQYF
TGCAGTGCCAGGACTAGCGGAAATACGCAGTATTTT
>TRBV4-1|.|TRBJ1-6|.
CASSQDLESPLHF
TGCGCCAGCAGCCAAGATCTAGAATCACCCCTCCACTTT
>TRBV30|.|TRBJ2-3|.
CAWSGVTDTQYF
TGTGCCTGGAGTGGGGTAACAGATACGCAGTATTTT
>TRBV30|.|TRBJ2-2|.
CAWQANTGELFF
TGTGCCTGGCAAGCGAACACCGGGGAGCTGTTTTTT
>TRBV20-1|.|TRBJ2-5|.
CSVFSGTGQETQYF
TGCAGTGTGTTTTCCGGGACGGGACAAGAGACCCAGTACTTC
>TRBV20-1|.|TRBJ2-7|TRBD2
CSAQEPSGASYEQYF
TGCAGTGCTCAGGAACCTAGCGGAGCCTCCTACGAGCAGTACTTC
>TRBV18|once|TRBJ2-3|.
CASSPIRTSGSTDTQYF
TGTGCCAGCTCACCAATTCGGACCAGCGGTAGCACAGATACGCAGTATTTT
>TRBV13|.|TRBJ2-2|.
CASSPVFNGELFF
TGTGCCAGCAGCCCGGTTTTTAACGGGGAGCTGTTTTTT
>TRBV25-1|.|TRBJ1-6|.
CASSYQGNSPLHF
TGTGCCAGCAGTTACCAGGGAAATTCACCCCTCCACTTT
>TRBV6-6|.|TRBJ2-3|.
CASKLAGSTDTQYF
TGTGCCAGCAAGCTGGCGGGGAGCACAGATACGCAGTATTTT
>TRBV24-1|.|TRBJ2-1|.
CATSDPPGGVGGEQFF
TGTGCCACCAGTGATCCCCCTGGCGGGGTAGGTGGTGAGCAGTTCTTC
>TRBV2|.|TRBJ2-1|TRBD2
CASSDSGGFEQFF
TGTGCCAGCAGTGATAGCGGGGGGTTTGAGCAGTTCTTC
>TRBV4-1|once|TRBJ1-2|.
CASSHQGDYGYTF
TGCGCCAGCAGCCACCAGGGAGACTATGGCTACACCTTC
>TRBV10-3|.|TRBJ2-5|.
CAISEQASGTQYF
TGTGCCATCAGTGAACAGGCCTCGGGGACCCAGTACTTC
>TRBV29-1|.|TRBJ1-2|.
CSVMLDYGYTF
TGCAGCGTTATGCTAGACTATGGCTACACCTTC
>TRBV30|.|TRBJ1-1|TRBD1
CACHDDRGYTEAFF
TGTGCCTGCCATGACGACAGGGGTTACACTGAAGCTTTCTTT
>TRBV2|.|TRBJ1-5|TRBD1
CASRQGLSNQPQHF
TGTGCCAGCAGACAGGGGTTGAGCAATCAGCCCCAGCATTTT